A single sample is the source of the 2 T cell receptor beta chains below, sequenced in a study of radiotherapy plus CTLA-4 blockade in lung cancer. Using immunoSEQ multiplex PCR, the repertoire was profiled, and TCRdb retains in-frame clones only, with some absent. Counted here are roughly 44,000 clones, roughly 84% occurring once; the ten biggest clones make up 7.8%. The sample consisted of peripheral blood, taken from a patient treated with radiotherapy plus ipilimumab. Source of these receptors: a human donor with non-small cell lung cancer whose response to radiotherapy plus ipilimumab could not be evaluated.

This clone appeared a single time. This chain connects TRBV30 to TRBJ2-7; the match to TRBD1 covers 8 bases. CDR3 size: 13 residues. The germline CDR1 and CDR2 sequences are GTSNPN and SVGIG (reference sequence). J gave up 7 bases and V 0 bases, and 5 bases lay outside the gene matches. The CDR3 spells CAWSVLTGGEQYF. DNA of the CDR3: TGTGCCTGGAGTGTACTTACAGGGGGAGAGCAGTACTTC.

The rearrangement links TRBV4-2 to TRBJ2-1; D is possibly TRBD2 (5 bases). Trimming pared 3 bases from V and 5 bases from J, leaving 11 bases between. The germline gives CDR1 LGHNA, CDR2 YNFKEQ. The CDR3 length is 14 residues. CDR3 sequence reads: CASSQGRENNEQFF. The CDR3 coding sequence is TGTGCCAGCAGCCAGGGCCGGGAAAACAATGAGCAGTTCTTC.